This T cell receptor beta chain was identified during a study of cytomegalovirus exposure and HLA in healthy donors. This CDR3 comprises 16 residues. Germline loops: CDR1 ENHRY, CDR2 SYGVKD. V lost 6 bases to trimming and J lost 5 bases; unmatched junction nucleotides: 11. Some clones are missing from TCRdb's copy, which holds only in-frame ones; the method was immunoSEQ multiplex PCR. The sample holds some 80,000 clones, 95% to 96% seen once. This receptor was taken from a woman aged 18-29 years in good health and CMV-seronegative. Sequencing input: PBMCs. V and J are TRBV10-3 and TRBJ2-1, with 9 bases matching TRBD1. The CDR3: CAISAPGTGRDNEQFF. The CDR3 coding sequence is TGTGCCATCAGCGCACCAGGGACAGGGAGGGACAATGAGCAGTTCTTC.